This T cell receptor beta chain originates from a study of regulatory T cells in long-lasting Graves disease. Study-wide results and limits: Persistent Graves' patients showed a TCR diversity that was lower than that of newly diagnosed ones. Persistent disease preferred TRBV28, TRBJ1-2 and TRBJ2-5.

Time point indicated: newly diagnosed GD, antithyroid drugs for less than 3 months. The TCR library used RNA extracted from PBMCs. An endocrinology department in Xi'an, China, recruited the patients. Collection of peripheral blood (around 10 milliliters) was done using EDTA tubes. Deletions cut 11 bases from V and 7 bases from J, with 18 bases between. Germline V lookup: CDR1 MNHNS, CDR2 SASEGT. There are 13 residues in the CDR3. This clonotype was counted ten times or more. Its target is not known. TCR beta libraries were built with iRepertoire HTBI primers and Arm-PCR of CDR3 regions. TCRdb reprocessed the multiplex PCR reads via MiXCR and lists one record per CDR3 protein. The top ten hold roughly a fifth of the sample, which has approximately 390,000 distinct CDR3 sequences, around 15% seen once. These records were also assigned to another study, of T cells in Graves' hyperthyroidism and ophthalmopathy.

The sequencing used peripheral blood mononuclear cells (PBMCs), collected at new diagnosis, from a patient treated with antithyroid drugs. This sequence originates from a woman aged 18-30 years with Graves disease. The V gene is TRBV6-1, the J gene TRBJ2-1, with D perhaps matching TRBD1 (7 bases). The CDR3 DNA is TGTGCCTGCGAGCAGGGGGGAAGGAATGAGCAGTTCTTC. This encodes CACEQGGRNEQFF.